A single sample is the source of the 9 T cell receptor beta chains below, sequenced in a study of blood T cell repertoires in COVID-19. The table came from immunoSEQ multiplex PCR; TCRdb's copy has only in-frame clones and leaves some out. The repertoire includes around 230,000 clones, roughly 80% of them detected once, and about an eighth sits in the top ten. The sample consisted of peripheral blood. The receptors here all came from a woman between 55 and 75 years old with active or convalescent COVID-19.

This clone has ten or more counts. V is TRBV4-3 and J is TRBJ1-3; D gene unclear. Germline values: CDR1 LGHNA, CDR2 YSLEER. V shed 0 bases and J shed 0 bases, with 12 bases lying between them. The CDR3 contains 17 residues. CDR3: CASSQDSQLNSGNTIYF. For the CDR3, the DNA is TGCGCCAGCAGCCAAGATTCTCAACTCAACTCTGGAAACACCATATATTTT.

The chain is built from TRBV19 and TRBJ1-2, with D perhaps matching TRBD1 (6 bases). The CDR3 runs 14 residues. Germline assignment: CDR1 LNHDA and CDR2 SQIVND (reference sequence). With 3 bases removed from V and 3 bases from J, the gap between germline ends came to 11 bases. The CDR3 protein is CASSMSRTDYGYTF. The CDR3 DNA reads TGTGCCAGTAGTATGTCTAGGACAGACTATGGCTACACCTTC.

In regard to this clone: A read error may produce the germline difference seen at one junction end. V usage is TRBV7-7 and J usage is TRBJ1-4; 8 positions agree with TRBD1. CDR1 is SSHAT, CDR2 FNYEAQ, per germline (reference sequence). The CDR3 covers 13 residues. The CDR3 protein is CASSLTGGEKLFF. In DNA form, the CDR3 reads TGTGCTAGCAGCTTAACAGGGGGTGAAAAACTGTTTTTT.

The gene calls are TRBV5-1 and TRBJ2-3, with 12 nucleotides matching TRBD2. V gave up 4 bases and J gave up 6 bases; unmatched junction bases: 3. Per the germline V gene, CDR1 is SGHRS and CDR2 is YFSETQ. The CDR3 is 14 residues long. The CDR3 is CASSLGTSGDTQYF. The CDR3 DNA follows: TGCGCCAGCAGCCTCGGGACTAGCGGGGATACGCAGTATTTT. Full variable domain (remainder filled in from reference TRBV5-1 and TRBJ2-3): KAGVTQTPRYLIKTRGQQVTLSCSPISGHRSVSWYQQTPGQGLQFLFEYFSETQRNKGNFPGRFSGRQFSNSRSEMNVSTLELGDSALYLCASSLGTSGDTQYFGPGTRLTVL.

This chain uses TRBV30 with TRBJ2-3, with 14 bases matching TRBD2. The CDR3 consists of 19 residues. Trimming at V came to 0 bases and at J to 1 base, leaving 9 bases not matched to a gene. Per germline, CDR1 GTSNPN and CDR2 SVGIG (reference sequence). The CDR3 bases are TGTGCCTGGAGTGTTTTCCGGACTAGCGGGGGGCGCGGCACAGATACGCAGTATTTT. This gives the protein CAWSVFRTSGGRGTDTQYF.

The chain uses TRBV5-1 and TRBJ1-2, with 8 bases identical to TRBD1. Germline V CDR1 and CDR2: SGHRS, YFSETQ. Trimming removed 3 bases from V and 5 bases from J; junction bases left unmatched: 18. This CDR3 contains 18 residues. The CDR3 here is CASSSHRHQGASEYGYTF. DNA of the CDR3: TGCGCCAGCAGCTCACATCGACACCAGGGGGCGTCAGAATATGGCTACACCTTC. The whole variable domain, remainder taken from reference TRBV5-1 and TRBJ1-2, is KAGVTQTPRYLIKTRGQQVTLSCSPISGHRSVSWYQQTPGQGLQFLFEYFSETQRNKGNFPGRFSGRQFSNSRSEMNVSTLELGDSALYLCASSSHRHQGASEYGYTFGSGTRLTVV.

The rearrangement uses TRBV9 and TRBJ1-1; 8 bases match TRBD1. This CDR3 is built from 17 residues. Germline CDR1 is SGDLS and CDR2 is YYNGEE. Losses at the gene ends were 3 bases for V and 0 bases for J; bases not matched to a gene: 10. The CDR3 reads CASSGTGMVNLNTEAFF. The CDR3 DNA follows: TGTGCCAGCAGCGGGACAGGGATGGTTAACTTGAACACTGAAGCTTTCTTT.

The chain employs TRBV6-4 and TRBJ2-7, with unresolved D. The germline V gene encodes CDR1 MRHNA and CDR2 SNTAGT. V dropped 6 bases and J dropped 4 bases, with 7 bases sitting between them. The CDR3 has 11 residues. The CDR3: CASSHKYEQYF. The CDR3 DNA sequence: TGTGCCAGCAGCCACAAATACGAGCAGTACTTC.

This chain uses TRBV27 with TRBJ1-3, with 7 bases fitting TRBD1. Trimming at V came to 2 bases and at J to 2 bases, leaving 3 bases not matched to a gene. This CDR3 comprises 15 residues. Per germline, CDR1 MNHEY and CDR2 SMNVEV (reference sequence). Written as DNA, the CDR3 is TGTGCCAGCAGTTTAGAAGGGGGCACTGGAAACACCATATATTTT. This encodes CASSLEGGTGNTIYF.